The T cell receptor beta chain described here comes from a study of T cell clones after liver transplantation (dated 2019 in TCRdb). Broadly, across the study: ITN030ST, the source of the samples, was a randomized trial that attempted immunosuppression withdrawal within 2 years of liver transplantation. Donor-reactive T cell clones were identified by TCRbeta sequencing following a pre-transplant mixed lymphocyte reaction and were subsequently tracked in post-transplant blood. Third party-reactive TCRbeta sequences were also identified from pre-transplant MLRs to serve as an antigen-independent comparator for donor-reactive sequences. Three of the eight recipients were HCV-positive; the others were transplanted for non-autoimmune, non-viral indications. No induction therapy was given to the subjects, and standard immunosuppression was administered until randomization at 12-24 months post-transplant. Tolerance was defined as complete immunosuppression withdrawal for at least one year with no rise in liver enzymes beyond twice the upper limit of normal. Blood samples were taken pre-transplant, pre-randomization before withdrawal, and post-randomization after full withdrawal or failed withdrawal. A cohort of 8 liver transplant recipients was studied, of whom 3 were classified as tolerant and 5 as non-tolerant. General conclusions and limits of the study: In 5 of 8 subjects, circulating donor-reactive CD4 TCRbeta sequences decreased significantly after transplant, regardless of tolerance or HCV status. Conclusions were preliminary, limited by small, heterogeneous patient numbers and non-standardized post-transplant time points. When repertoire turnover was accounted for, significantly reduced detection of donor-reactive sequences was found in 7 of 8 subjects for CD4 and in 8 of 8 subjects for CD8. A greater decline was seen for donor-reactive sequences than for third party-reactive sequences, suggesting partial antigen-specific deletion unrelated to withdrawal success. Because allograft tissue specimens were not available, migration of donor-reactive T cells into the graft, rather than deletion, may have occurred. In a couple of subjects, low numbers of available donor cells limited the measurable donor-reactive repertoire.

Sample time point, as interpreted from the label and publication: pre-transplant. Thawed unstimulated PBMCs were stained for CD3, CD4 and CD8 and FACS-sorted into CD3+CD4+ and CD3+CD8+ populations. All 8 studied subjects were randomized to immunosuppression withdrawal. Genomic DNA was isolated with the Qiagen DNeasy Blood and Tissue Kit. High-throughput TCRbeta CDR3 sequencing of frozen genomic DNA was performed by immunoSEQ, with PCR amplification, mapping, bias correction and internal controls included. The source study handled its data this way. Productive rearrangements were retained, and unique TCRbeta sequences were defined by the CDR3 nucleotide sequence together with the V and J gene. For classification of a sequence as donor-reactive, at least 5-fold expansion in CFSE-low cells relative to unstimulated pre-transplant cells and a frequency of at least 0.01% were required. To ensure at least 90% detection power, minimum frequency thresholds were set for each subject based on that subject's lowest-template unstimulated sample. Repertoire turnover was measured by Jensen-Shannon divergence between the top 1000 TCRbeta sequences post- and pre-transplant. Two-sided Fisher's exact tests were used to test for changes in the detection of donor-reactive sequences. Not all clones reach the TCRdb copy of this immuneACCESS table, which keeps in-frame sequences only. Checked studies attribute under half of the gap to unresolved V genes and leave the rest unexplained. V and J calls and clone size come straight from that table; D and trimming were deduced from the DNA. This sample holds around 20,000 clones; approximately 88% were observed only once. Roughly 13% of the sample comes from the top ten.

A remark on this clone: The specificity of this receptor is unknown. No much larger clone exists at a distance of one base, and base qualities are not known.

The sample consisted of CD8+ T cells from blood, taken before liver transplant. The sequence was collected from a human donor who received a liver transplant.

CDR3 protein: CASSLYWGRTGELFF. The base sequence is TGCGCCAGCAGCCTCTACTGGGGGCGGACCGGGGAGCTGTTTTTT. Here the chain combines TRBV5-1 and TRBJ2-2; TRBD1 is possibly the D segment (6 matching bases). The CDR3 measures 15 amino acids from cysteine to phenylalanine. The DNA shown is the 45-base CDR3, in frame from base 1. The V end loses 4 bases and the J end loses 5 bases, and a stretch of 15 bases separates them. CDR1 and CDR2, per the germline V gene, are SGHRS and YFSETQ.